The rows below give T cell receptor beta chains drawn from one sample of a study of blood T cells in healthy people across ages. Each CDR3 protein gets one entry after TCRdb re-called the 5' RACE reads with MiXCR. Of about a million distinct CDR3 sequences listed, roughly 50% are singletons. The sequencing sample was made of blood. These receptors all come from a woman aged 55-69 years in good health. Each CDR3 is given with its conserved first and last residue. The order of the fields is D gene, V gene, CDR3 length, J gene, clone size, CDR3 DNA, CDR3 protein. A D gene is named only where the DNA matches it firmly. A row's size may be missing; if present it is once, few, many or a size class.

d_gene: TRBD2; v_gene: TRBV4-2; len: 17; j_gene: TRBJ2-3; abundance: few; CDR3nt: TGTGCCAGCAGCCAACTCCTAGCGGGAGCCGGGGGGGATACGCAGTATTTT; CDR3aa: CASSQLLAGAGGDTQYF
d_gene: TRBD2; v_gene: TRBV4-3; len: 15; j_gene: TRBJ2-1; abundance: few; CDR3nt: TGCGCCAGCAGCCGTAGCGGGACCGGCGGGAATGAGCAGTTCTTC; CDR3aa: CASSRSGTGGNEQFF
d_gene: NA; v_gene: TRBV29-1; len: 11; j_gene: TRBJ1-1; abundance: NA; CDR3nt: TGCAGCGTTGTACTGTACACTGAAGCTTTCTTT; CDR3aa: CSVVLYTEAFF
d_gene: TRBD1; v_gene: TRBV29-1; len: 19; j_gene: TRBJ2-3; abundance: NA; CDR3nt: TGCAGCGTTGAAAACTTTTTATCTGAGGACAGGGGTACGGTAGATACGCAGTATTTT; CDR3aa: CSVENFLSEDRGTVDTQYF
d_gene: TRBD1; v_gene: TRBV7-3; len: 15; j_gene: TRBJ2-1; abundance: NA; CDR3nt: TGTGCCAGCAGCTTAACGCCCTCCAACAGGGGTGAGCAGTTCTTC; CDR3aa: CASSLTPSNRGEQFF
d_gene: NA; v_gene: TRBV3-1; len: 14; j_gene: TRBJ2-2; abundance: NA; CDR3nt: TGTGCCAGCAGTCAGACGGGAATCACCGGGGAGCTGTTTTTT; CDR3aa: CASSQTGITGELFF
d_gene: NA; v_gene: TRBV14; len: 13; j_gene: TRBJ2-5; abundance: few; CDR3nt: TGTGCCAGCACTCTGGGGTACCAAGAGACCCAGTACTTC; CDR3aa: CASTLGYQETQYF
d_gene: NA; v_gene: TRBV7-9; len: 11; j_gene: TRBJ2-7; abundance: few; CDR3nt: TGTGCCACCCGGGGCCCCTACGAGCAGTACTTC; CDR3aa: CATRGPYEQYF
d_gene: TRBD1; v_gene: TRBV4-1; len: 15; j_gene: TRBJ2-5; abundance: few; CDR3nt: TGCGCCAGCAGCCAATGGGACAGAACCCAAGAGACCCAGTACTTC; CDR3aa: CASSQWDRTQETQYF
d_gene: TRBD2; v_gene: TRBV29-1; len: 13; j_gene: TRBJ2-1; abundance: few; CDR3nt: TGCAGCGTTGGCCAGCGGGACGACAATGAGCAGTTCTTC; CDR3aa: CSVGQRDDNEQFF
d_gene: NA; v_gene: TRBV7-2; len: 15; j_gene: TRBJ1-5; abundance: NA; CDR3nt: TGTGCCAGCAGCTTAAGTTCCCAAAGGAGTCAGCCCCAGCATTTT; CDR3aa: CASSLSSQRSQPQHF